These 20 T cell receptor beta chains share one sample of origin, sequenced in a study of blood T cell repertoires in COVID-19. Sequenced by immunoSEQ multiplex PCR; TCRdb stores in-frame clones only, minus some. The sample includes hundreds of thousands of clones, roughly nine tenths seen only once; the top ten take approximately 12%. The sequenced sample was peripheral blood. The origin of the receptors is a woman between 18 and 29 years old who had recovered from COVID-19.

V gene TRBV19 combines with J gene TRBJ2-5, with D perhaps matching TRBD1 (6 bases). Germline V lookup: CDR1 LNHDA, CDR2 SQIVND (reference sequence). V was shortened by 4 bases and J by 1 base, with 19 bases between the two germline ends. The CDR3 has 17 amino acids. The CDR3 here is CASSRGLVTGIQETQYF. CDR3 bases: TGTGCCAGTAGTAGGGGTTTGGTAACAGGGATCCAAGAGACCCAGTACTTC. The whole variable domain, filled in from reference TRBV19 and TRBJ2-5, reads DGGITQSPKYLFRKEGQNVTLSCEQNLNHDAMYWYRQDPGQGLRLIYYSQIVNDFQKGDIAEGYSVSREKKESFPLTVTSAQKNPTAFYLCASSRGLVTGIQETQYFGPGTRLLVL.

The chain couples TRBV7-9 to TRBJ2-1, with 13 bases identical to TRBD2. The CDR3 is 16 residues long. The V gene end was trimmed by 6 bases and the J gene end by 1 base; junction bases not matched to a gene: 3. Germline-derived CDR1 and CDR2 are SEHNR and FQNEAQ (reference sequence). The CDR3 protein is CASSRTSGSSYNEQFF. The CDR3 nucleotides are TGTGCCAGCAGTCGGACTAGCGGGAGTTCCTACAATGAGCAGTTCTTC.

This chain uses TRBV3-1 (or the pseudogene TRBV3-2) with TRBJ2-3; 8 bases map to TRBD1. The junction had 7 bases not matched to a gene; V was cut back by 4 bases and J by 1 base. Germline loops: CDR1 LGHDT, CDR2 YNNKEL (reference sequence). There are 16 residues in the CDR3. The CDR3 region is CASSLRTGPRTDTQYF. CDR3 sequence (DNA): TGTGCCAGCAGCCTTCGGACAGGGCCTCGCACAGATACGCAGTATTTT.

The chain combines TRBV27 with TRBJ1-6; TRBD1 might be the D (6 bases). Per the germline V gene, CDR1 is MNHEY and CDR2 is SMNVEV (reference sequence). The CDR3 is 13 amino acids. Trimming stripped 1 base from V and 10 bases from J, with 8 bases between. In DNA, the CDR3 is TGTGCCAGCAGTTTATACAGGGTCTCACCCCTCCACTTT. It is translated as CASSLYRVSPLHF.

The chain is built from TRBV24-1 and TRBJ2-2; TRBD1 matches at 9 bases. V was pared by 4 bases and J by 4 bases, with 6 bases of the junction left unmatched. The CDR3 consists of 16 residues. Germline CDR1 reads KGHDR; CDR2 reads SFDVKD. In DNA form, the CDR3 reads TGTGCCACCAGTGACCCGACAGGGGGGACCACCGGGGAGCTGTTTTTT. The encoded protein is CATSDPTGGTTGELFF.

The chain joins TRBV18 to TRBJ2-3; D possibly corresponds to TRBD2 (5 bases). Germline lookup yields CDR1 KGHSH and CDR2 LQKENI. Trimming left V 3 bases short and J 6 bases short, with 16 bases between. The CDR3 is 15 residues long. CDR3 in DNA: TGTGCCAGCTCACCTACCGGCGGGCCCTTGGATACGCAGTATTTT. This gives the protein CASSPTGGPLDTQYF.

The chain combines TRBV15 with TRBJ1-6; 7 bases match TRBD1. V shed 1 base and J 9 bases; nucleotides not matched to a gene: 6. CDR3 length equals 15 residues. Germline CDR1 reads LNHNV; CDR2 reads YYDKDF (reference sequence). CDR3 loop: CATSRGRTGGSPLHF. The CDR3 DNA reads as TGTGCCACCAGCAGAGGGCGGACAGGCGGTTCACCCCTCCACTTT. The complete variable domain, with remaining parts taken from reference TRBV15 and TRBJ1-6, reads DAMVIQNPRYQVTQFGKPVTLSCSQTLNHNVMYWYQQKSSQAPKLLFHYYDKDFNNEADTPDNFQSRRPNTSFCFLDIRSPGLGDTAMYLCATSRGRTGGSPLHFGNGTRLTVT.

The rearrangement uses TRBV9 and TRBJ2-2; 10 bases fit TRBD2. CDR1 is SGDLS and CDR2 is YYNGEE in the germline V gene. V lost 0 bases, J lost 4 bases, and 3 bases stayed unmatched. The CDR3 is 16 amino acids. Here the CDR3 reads CASSVESGRATGELFF. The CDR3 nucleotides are TGTGCCAGCAGCGTAGAAAGCGGGAGGGCCACCGGGGAGCTGTTTTTT.

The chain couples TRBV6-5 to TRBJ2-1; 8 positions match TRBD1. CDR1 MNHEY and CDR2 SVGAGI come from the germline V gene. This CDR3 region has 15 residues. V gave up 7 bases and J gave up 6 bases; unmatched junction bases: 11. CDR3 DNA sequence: TGTGCCAGCACGGGTGGACAGGGAGTAGCCAATGAGCAGTTCTTC. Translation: CASTGGQGVANEQFF.

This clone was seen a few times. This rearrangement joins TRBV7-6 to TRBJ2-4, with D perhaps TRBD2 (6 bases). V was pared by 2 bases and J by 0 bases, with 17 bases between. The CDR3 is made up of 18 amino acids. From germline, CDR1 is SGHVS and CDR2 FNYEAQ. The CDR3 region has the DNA TGTGCCAGCAGCTTAATGGGGGGTTACCTCCTAGCCAAAAACATTCAGTACTTC. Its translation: CASSLMGGYLLAKNIQYF.

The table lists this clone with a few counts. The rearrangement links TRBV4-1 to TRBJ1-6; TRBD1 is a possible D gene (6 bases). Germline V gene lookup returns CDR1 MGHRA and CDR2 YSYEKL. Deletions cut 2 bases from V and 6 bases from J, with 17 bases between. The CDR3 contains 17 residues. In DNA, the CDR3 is TGCGCCAGCAGCCAATTTATCGTGGGCAGGGGTAATTCACCCCTCCACTTT. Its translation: CASSQFIVGRGNSPLHF.

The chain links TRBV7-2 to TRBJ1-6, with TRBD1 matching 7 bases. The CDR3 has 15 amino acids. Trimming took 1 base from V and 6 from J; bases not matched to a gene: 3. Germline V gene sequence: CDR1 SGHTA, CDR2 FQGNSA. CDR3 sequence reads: CASSLEQGFNSPLHF. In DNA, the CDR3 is TGTGCCAGCAGCTTAGAACAGGGGTTTAATTCACCCCTCCACTTT.

The CDR3 is CASSLGQGYGYTF. The CDR3 DNA reads as TGTGCCAGCAGTCTCGGACAGGGTTATGGCTACACCTTC. The V call is TRBV28, the J call TRBJ1-2; 8 nucleotides match TRBD1. This CDR3 spans 13 amino acids. Germline V gene sequence: CDR1 MDHEN, CDR2 SYDVKM. V dropped 5 bases and J dropped 5; count of bases not matched to a gene: 4.

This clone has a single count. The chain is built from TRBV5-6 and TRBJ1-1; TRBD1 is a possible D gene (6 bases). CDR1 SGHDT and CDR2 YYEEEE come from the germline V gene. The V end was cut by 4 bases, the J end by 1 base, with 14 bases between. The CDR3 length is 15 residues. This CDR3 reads CASSGDGTTNTEAFF. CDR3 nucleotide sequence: TGTGCCAGCAGCGGAGATGGGACAACGAACACTGAAGCTTTCTTT.

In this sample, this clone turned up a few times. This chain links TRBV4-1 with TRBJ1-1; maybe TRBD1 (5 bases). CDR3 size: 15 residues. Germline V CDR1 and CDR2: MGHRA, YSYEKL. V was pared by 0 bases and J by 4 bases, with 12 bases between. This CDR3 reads CASSQDRWGGTEAFF. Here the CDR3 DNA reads TGCGCCAGCAGCCAAGATCGATGGGGCGGCACTGAAGCTTTCTTT.

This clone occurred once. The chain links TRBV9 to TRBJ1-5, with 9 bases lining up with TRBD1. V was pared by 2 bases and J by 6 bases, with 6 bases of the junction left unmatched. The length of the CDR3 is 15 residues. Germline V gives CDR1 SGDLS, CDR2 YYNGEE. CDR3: CASSVTGTGIQPQHF. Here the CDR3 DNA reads TGTGCCAGCAGCGTCACCGGGACAGGGATTCAGCCCCAGCATTTT. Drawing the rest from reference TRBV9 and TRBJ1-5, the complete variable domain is DSGVTQTPKHLITATGQRVTLRCSPRSGDLSVYWYQQSLDQGLQFLIQYYNGEERAKGNILERFSAQQFPDLHSELNLSSLELGDSALYFCASSVTGTGIQPQHFGDGTRLSIL.

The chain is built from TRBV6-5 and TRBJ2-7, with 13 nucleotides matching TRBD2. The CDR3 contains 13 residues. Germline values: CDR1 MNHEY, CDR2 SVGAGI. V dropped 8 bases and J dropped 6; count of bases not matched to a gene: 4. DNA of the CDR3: TGTGCCAGCGAGGGACTAGCGGGAACCGAGCAGTACTTC. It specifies CASEGLAGTEQYF.

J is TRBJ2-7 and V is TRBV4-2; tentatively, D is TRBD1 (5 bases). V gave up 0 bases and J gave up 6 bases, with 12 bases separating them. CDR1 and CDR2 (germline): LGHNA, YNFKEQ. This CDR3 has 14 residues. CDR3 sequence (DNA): TGTGCCAGCAGCCAAGATCAGGGTCGACCCGAGCAGTACTTC. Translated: CASSQDQGRPEQYF.

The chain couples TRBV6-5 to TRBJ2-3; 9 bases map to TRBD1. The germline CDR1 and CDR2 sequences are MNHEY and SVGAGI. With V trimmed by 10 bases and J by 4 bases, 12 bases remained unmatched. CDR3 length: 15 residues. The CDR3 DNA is TGTGCCACCCTTATTGGGAGACAGGGGGCAGATACGCAGTATTTT. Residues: CATLIGRQGADTQYF.

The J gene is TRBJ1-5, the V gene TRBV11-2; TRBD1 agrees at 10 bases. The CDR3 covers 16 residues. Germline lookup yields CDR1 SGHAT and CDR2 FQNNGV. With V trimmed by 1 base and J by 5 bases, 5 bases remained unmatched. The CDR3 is CASSLGGQGRDQPQHF. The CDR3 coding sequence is TGTGCCAGCAGCTTAGGGGGACAGGGGAGGGATCAGCCCCAGCATTTT.